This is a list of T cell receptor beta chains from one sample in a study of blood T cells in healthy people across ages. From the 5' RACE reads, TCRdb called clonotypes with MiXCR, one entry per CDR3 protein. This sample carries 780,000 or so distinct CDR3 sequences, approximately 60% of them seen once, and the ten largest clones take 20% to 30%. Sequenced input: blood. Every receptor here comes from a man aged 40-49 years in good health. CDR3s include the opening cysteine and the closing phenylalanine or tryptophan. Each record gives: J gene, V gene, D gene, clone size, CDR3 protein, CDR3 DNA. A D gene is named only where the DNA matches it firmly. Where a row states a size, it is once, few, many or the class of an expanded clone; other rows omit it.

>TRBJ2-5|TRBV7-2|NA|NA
CASSPGHQETQYF
TGTGCCAGCAGTCCGGGACACCAAGAGACCCAGTACTTC
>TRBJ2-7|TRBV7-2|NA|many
CASSPGIGSYEQYF
TGTGCCAGCAGCCCCGGGATCGGTTCCTACGAGCAGTACTTC
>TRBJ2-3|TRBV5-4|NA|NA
CASSLEGRRRDTQYF
TGTGCCAGCAGCTTGGAGGGACGCCGCAGGGATACGCAGTATTTT
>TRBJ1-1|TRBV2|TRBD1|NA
CASSWGTGEAFF
TGTGCCAGCAGTTGGGGGACAGGCGAAGCTTTCTTT
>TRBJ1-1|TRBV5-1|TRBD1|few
CASSLRDRRTEAFF
TGCGCCAGCAGCTTGAGGGACAGACGAACTGAAGCTTTCTTT
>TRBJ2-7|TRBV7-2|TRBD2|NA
CASSPRRLAGGTGNEQYF
TGTGCCAGCAGCCCCCGTCGGCTAGCGGGGGGAACTGGTAATGAGCAGTACTTC
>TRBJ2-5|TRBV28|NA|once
CASSSFGRETQYF
TGTGCCAGCAGCTCCTTTGGGAGAGAGACCCAGTACTTC
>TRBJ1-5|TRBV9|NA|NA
CASGRDNSNQPQHF
TGTGCCAGCGGGCGGGATAATAGCAATCAGCCCCAGCATTTT
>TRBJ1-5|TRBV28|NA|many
CASSGGVGWQPQHF
TGTGCCAGCAGTGGGGGCGTGGGATGGCAGCCCCAGCATTTT
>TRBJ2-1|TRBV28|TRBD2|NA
CASSPRTSGGVNEQFF
TGTGCCAGCAGTCCTCGGACTAGCGGGGGTGTCAATGAGCAGTTCTTC
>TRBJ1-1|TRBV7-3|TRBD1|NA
CASSLAGTGGTEAFF
TGTGCCAGCAGCTTGGCCGGGACAGGGGGGACTGAAGCTTTCTTT
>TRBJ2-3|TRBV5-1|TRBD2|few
CASSYEGAGALQDTQYF
TGCGCCAGCAGCTATGAAGGAGCGGGAGCTCTCCAGGATACGCAGTATTTT
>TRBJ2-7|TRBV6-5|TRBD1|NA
CASSSGGNEQYF
TGTGCCAGCAGTTCAGGGGGCAACGAGCAGTACTTC
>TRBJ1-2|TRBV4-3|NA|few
CASSQFEQGIHGYTF
TGCGCCAGCAGCCAATTTGAACAGGGTATACATGGCTACACCTTC
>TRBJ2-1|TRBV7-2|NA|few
CASRYQNQRSEQFF
TGTGCCAGCAGATATCAGAACCAGCGGAGTGAGCAGTTCTTC
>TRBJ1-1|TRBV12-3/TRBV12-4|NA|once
CASSTAGRNTKAFF
TGTGCCAGCAGTACGGCGGGCAGAAACACGAAAGCTTTCTTT
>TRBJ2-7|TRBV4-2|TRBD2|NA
CASSQDAGTGGMGSEQYF
TGTGCCAGCAGCCAAGATGCTGGGACGGGAGGAATGGGGTCCGAGCAGTACTTC
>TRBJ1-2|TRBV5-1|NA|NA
CASNPGTDYGYTF
TGCGCCAGCAACCCCGGGACGGACTATGGCTACACCTTC
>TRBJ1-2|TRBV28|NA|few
CASSVSRAVDGYTF
TGTGCCAGCAGTGTAAGCAGGGCGGTCGATGGCTACACCTTC
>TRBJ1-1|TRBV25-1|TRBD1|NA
CASSWSGTATEAFF
TGTGCCAGCAGTTGGTCGGGGACAGCAACTGAAGCTTTCTTT
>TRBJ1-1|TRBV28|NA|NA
CASSLGGGRGTEAFF
TGTGCCAGCAGCCTAGGCGGGGGGCGAGGGACTGAAGCTTTCTTT
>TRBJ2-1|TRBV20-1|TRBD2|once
CCAPAGTSGAREQFF
TGCTGTGCTCCAGCAGGGACTAGCGGGGCCAGAGAGCAGTTCTTC
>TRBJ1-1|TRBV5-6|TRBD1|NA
CASSTGQASEAFF
TGTGCCAGCAGCACGGGACAGGCCTCTGAAGCTTTCTTT
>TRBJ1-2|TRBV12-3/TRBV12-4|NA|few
CASSGTPNYGYTF
TGTGCCAGCAGCGGGACACCTAACTATGGCTACACCTTC
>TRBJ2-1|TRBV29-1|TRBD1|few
CSAGTGHVNNEQFF
TGCAGCGCTGGGACAGGGCACGTAAACAATGAGCAGTTCTTC